The 16 T cell receptor beta chains below come from one sample, sequenced in a study of radiotherapy plus CTLA-4 blockade in lung cancer. Produced via immunoSEQ multiplex PCR; TCRdb's table is partial and in-frame only. This repertoire shows about 31,000 clones, approximately 78% found once; its top ten account for 6.5% to 8.5%. The sample in question was peripheral blood, obtained from a patient treated with radiotherapy plus ipilimumab. Receptors were obtained from a human donor with non-small cell lung cancer who had stable disease on radiotherapy plus ipilimumab.

This clone was seen more than once but under ten times. The chain carries TRBV9 and TRBJ2-6; a weak D match, TRBD2 (5 bases). The CDR3 has 16 residues. Trimming removed 0 bases at V and 1 base at J, with 8 bases between. The V gene's germline CDR1 is SGDLS and CDR2 YYNGEE. The CDR3 reads CASSVVGESGANVLTF. Here the CDR3 DNA reads TGTGCCAGCAGCGTAGTCGGGGAGTCTGGGGCCAACGTCCTGACTTTC.

A note on this clone: Germline is not matched at one junction end, which may reflect a read error. The V and J genes are TRBV2 and TRBJ1-2; D is unresolved. This CDR3 spans 13 amino acids. Germline CDR1 is SNHLY and CDR2 is FYNNEI. Here the CDR3 DNA reads TGTGCCAGCAGCGAAGACACGGGGTATGGCTACACCTTC. As protein: CASSEDTGYGYTF.

The sample holds one count of this clone. The chain is built from TRBV10-1 and TRBJ2-1, with 8 bases lining up with TRBD2. CDR3 length equals 14 residues. V gave up 10 bases and J gave up 0 bases; unmatched junction bases: 5. Germline loops: CDR1 WNHNN, CDR2 SYGVQD (reference sequence). In DNA, the CDR3 is TGCGCCATCGGGGGGGAGGGCTCCTACAATGAGCAGTTCTTC. It is translated as CAIGGEGSYNEQFF.

V usage is TRBV9 and J usage is TRBJ1-1; no clear D. The CDR3 is 17 residues long. The germline gives CDR1 SGDLS, CDR2 YYNGEE. Trimming pared 0 bases from V and 4 bases from J, leaving 19 bases between. Here the CDR3 reads CASSVADASWFRTEAFF. CDR3 DNA: TGTGCCAGCAGCGTAGCTGACGCCTCCTGGTTCCGCACTGAAGCTTTCTTT.

The chain employs TRBV4-3 and TRBJ2-4, with D maybe TRBD2 (5 bases). V lost 1 base to trimming and J lost 1 base, with 11 bases between them. Germline loops: CDR1 LGHNA, CDR2 YSLEER. The CDR3 contains 16 residues. The CDR3: CASSQVPGSAKNIQYF. Written as DNA, the CDR3 is TGCGCCAGCAGCCAAGTACCGGGATCGGCCAAAAACATTCAGTACTTC.

This clone was picked up one time. This chain connects TRBV5-4 to TRBJ1-2; D possibly corresponds to TRBD1 (6 bases). This CDR3 is built from 14 residues. V lost 2 bases to trimming and J lost 4 bases, with 12 bases between them. Germline assignment: CDR1 SGHNT and CDR2 YYREEE (reference sequence). CDR3 DNA: TGTGCCAGCAGCTTTTTACAGGGAGGCTATGGCTACACCTTC. Amino acids: CASSFLQGGYGYTF. The entire variable domain, with the rest obtained from reference TRBV5-4 and TRBJ1-2, is as follows: ETGVTQSPTHLIKTRGQQVTLRCSSQSGHNTVSWYQQALGQGPQFIFQYYREEENGRGNFPPRFSGLQFPNYSSELNVNALELDDSALYLCASSFLQGGYGYTFGSGTRLTVV.

The rearrangement uses TRBV19 and TRBJ2-5; 15 positions match TRBD2. CDR1 and CDR2 (germline): LNHDA, SQIVND (reference sequence). The CDR3 totals 18 residues. Trimming took 5 bases from V and 1 from J; bases not matched to a gene: 8. CDR3 sequence reads: CASSGQGTSGGTQETQYF. In nucleotides, the CDR3 is TGTGCCAGTAGTGGGCAAGGGACTAGCGGGGGGACCCAAGAGACCCAGTACTTC.

The chain employs TRBV6-1 and TRBJ2-3; no reliable D call. CDR3 length equals 13 residues. Deletions cut 5 bases from V and 6 bases from J, with 12 bases between. Germline V CDR1 and CDR2: MNHNS, SASEGT. CDR3 loop: CASSKSSTDTQYF. The DNA of the CDR3 is TGTGCCAGCAGTAAAAGCTCCACGGATACGCAGTATTTT.

The V call is TRBV11-2, the J call TRBJ2-7; 8 positions agree with TRBD1. The trim removed 7 bases at V and 4 bases at J, leaving 12 bases unmatched. The CDR3 runs to 15 residues. Germline V gene sequence: CDR1 SGHAT, CDR2 FQNNGV. CDR3: CASTAGTGFGYEQYF. The CDR3 region has the DNA TGTGCCAGCACCGCCGGGACAGGTTTTGGGTACGAGCAGTACTTC.

The V gene is TRBV21-1, the J gene TRBJ1-6. TRBV21-1 is an annotated pseudogene. CDR3 length: 17 residues. In DNA, the CDR3 is TGTGCCAGCAGCACAATCCGGGGGAGCTCCTATAATTCACCCCTCCACTTT. Translating it yields CASSTIRGSSYNSPLHF.

The CDR3 here is CAIGRTGATNEKLFF. CDR3 bases: TGTGCCATAGGCCGGACAGGGGCAACTAATGAAAAACTGTTTTTT. The chain employs TRBV10-3 and TRBJ1-4; 9 positions agree with TRBD1. CDR3 length: 15 residues. The V and J ends lost 9 bases and 0 bases, in that order; junction bases with no gene match: 5. Per germline, CDR1 ENHRY and CDR2 SYGVKD.

V gene TRBV6-6 combines with J gene TRBJ1-1, with D hard to call. The V end lost 6 bases, the J end lost 1 base, and 15 bases lay between the germline ends. The CDR3 has 15 residues. Germline CDR1 and CDR2: MNHNY and SVGAGI (reference sequence). CDR3 nucleotides: TGTGCCAGCAGCCACACCGGCGGCGCGAACACTGAAGCTTTCTTT. Translation: CASSHTGGANTEAFF.

The chain joins TRBV9 to TRBJ1-2, with D perhaps TRBD1 (5 bases). The CDR3 length is 16 residues. V was clipped by 0 bases and J by 4 bases, with 16 bases between them. Germline V CDR1 and CDR2: SGDLS, YYNGEE. CDR3: CASSVEVGGAGYGYTF. The CDR3 DNA sequence: TGTGCCAGCAGCGTAGAGGTCGGGGGAGCGGGCTATGGCTACACCTTC.

This chain connects TRBV5-1 to TRBJ2-7; TRBD1 matches 7 bases. Germline CDR1 and CDR2: SGHRS and YFSETQ. The CDR3 runs to 16 residues. The trim removed 3 bases at V and 1 base at J, leaving 10 bases unmatched. Here the CDR3 DNA reads TGCGCCAGCAGCTGGGGGACCGGGACAGTGTCCTACGAGCAGTACTTC. Protein product: CASSWGTGTVSYEQYF.

The genes are TRBV6-1 and TRBJ2-7, with a tentative D call TRBD2 (5 bases). Trimming removed 6 bases from V and 2 bases from J, with 11 bases in between. CDR1 MNHNS and CDR2 SASEGT come from the germline V gene. The CDR3 totals 13 residues. The CDR3 here is CASSTAGTYEQYF. The CDR3 DNA is TGTGCCAGCAGCACGGCCGGGACCTACGAGCAGTACTTC.

This chain connects TRBV10-1 to TRBJ2-3; no clear D. The CDR3 is made up of 14 amino acids. The V and J ends lost 4 bases and 0 bases respectively, with 8 bases between them. CDR1 and CDR2 from the germline V gene are WNHNN and SYGVQD (reference sequence). In DNA form, the CDR3 reads TGCGCCAGCAGTGTCGGCACCAGCACAGATACGCAGTATTTT. This encodes CASSVGTSTDTQYF.